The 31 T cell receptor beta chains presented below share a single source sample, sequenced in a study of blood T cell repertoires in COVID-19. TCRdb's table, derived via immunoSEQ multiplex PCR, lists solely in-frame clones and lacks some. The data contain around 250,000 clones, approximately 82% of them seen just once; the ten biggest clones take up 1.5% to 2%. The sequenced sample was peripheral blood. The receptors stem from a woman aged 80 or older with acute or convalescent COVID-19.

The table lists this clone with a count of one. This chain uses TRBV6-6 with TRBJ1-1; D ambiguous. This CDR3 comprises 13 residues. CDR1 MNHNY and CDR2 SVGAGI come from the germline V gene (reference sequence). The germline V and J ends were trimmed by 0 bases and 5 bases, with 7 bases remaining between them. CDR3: CASSYSRGTEAFF. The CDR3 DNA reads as TGTGCCAGCAGTTACTCGCGAGGGACTGAAGCTTTCTTT.

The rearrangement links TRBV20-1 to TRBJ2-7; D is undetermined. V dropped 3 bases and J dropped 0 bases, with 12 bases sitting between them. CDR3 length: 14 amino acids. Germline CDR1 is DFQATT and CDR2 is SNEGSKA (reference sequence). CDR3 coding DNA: TGCAGTGCTAGTCTGGGCCTGCGCTCCTACGAGCAGTACTTC. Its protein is CSASLGLRSYEQYF.

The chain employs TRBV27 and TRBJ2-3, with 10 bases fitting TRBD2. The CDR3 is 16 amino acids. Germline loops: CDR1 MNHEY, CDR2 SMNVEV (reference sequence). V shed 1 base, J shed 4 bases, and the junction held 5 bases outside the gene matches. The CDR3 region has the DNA TGTGCCAGCAGTTTATTGGCTAGCGGGAGTTCAGATACGCAGTATTTT. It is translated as CASSLLASGSSDTQYF.

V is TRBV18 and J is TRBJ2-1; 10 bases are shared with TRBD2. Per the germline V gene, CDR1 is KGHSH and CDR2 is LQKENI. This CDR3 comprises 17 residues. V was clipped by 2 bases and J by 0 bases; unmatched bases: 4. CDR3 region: CASSPTGLAASYNEQFF. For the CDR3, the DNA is TGTGCCAGCTCACCAACTGGACTAGCGGCCTCCTACAATGAGCAGTTCTTC.

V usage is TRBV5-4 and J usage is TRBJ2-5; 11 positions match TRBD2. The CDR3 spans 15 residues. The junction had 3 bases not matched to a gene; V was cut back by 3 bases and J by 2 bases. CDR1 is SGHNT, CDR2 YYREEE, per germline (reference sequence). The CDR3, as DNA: TGTGCCAGCAGCTCGGGACTAGCGGTACAAGAGACCCAGTACTTC. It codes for CASSSGLAVQETQYF.

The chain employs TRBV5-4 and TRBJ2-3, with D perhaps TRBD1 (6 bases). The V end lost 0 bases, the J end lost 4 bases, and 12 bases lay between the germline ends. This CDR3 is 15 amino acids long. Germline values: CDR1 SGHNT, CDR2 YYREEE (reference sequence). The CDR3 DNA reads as TGTGCCAGCAGCTTGGATCAGGGGAGCGCAGATACGCAGTATTTT. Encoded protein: CASSLDQGSADTQYF.

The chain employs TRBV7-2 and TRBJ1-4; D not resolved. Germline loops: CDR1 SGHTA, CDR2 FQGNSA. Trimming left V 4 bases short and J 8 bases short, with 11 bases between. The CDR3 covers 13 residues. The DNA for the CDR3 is TGTGCCAGCAGCTCGTCGGGAGGGGAAAAACTGTTTTTT. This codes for CASSSSGGEKLFF.

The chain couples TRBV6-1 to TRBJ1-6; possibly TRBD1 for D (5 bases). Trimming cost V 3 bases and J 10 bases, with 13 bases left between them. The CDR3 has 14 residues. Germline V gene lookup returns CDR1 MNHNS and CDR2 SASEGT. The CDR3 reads CASSDSRVKSPLHF. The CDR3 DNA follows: TGTGCCAGCAGTGATTCCAGGGTTAAATCACCCCTCCACTTT.

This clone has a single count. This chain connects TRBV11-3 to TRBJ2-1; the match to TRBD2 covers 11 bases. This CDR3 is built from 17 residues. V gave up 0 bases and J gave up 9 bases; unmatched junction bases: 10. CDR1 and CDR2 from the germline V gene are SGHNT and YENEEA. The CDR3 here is CASSLDRTSGRLGEQFF. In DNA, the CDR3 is TGTGCCAGCAGCTTAGATCGTACTAGCGGGAGATTGGGTGAGCAGTTCTTC.

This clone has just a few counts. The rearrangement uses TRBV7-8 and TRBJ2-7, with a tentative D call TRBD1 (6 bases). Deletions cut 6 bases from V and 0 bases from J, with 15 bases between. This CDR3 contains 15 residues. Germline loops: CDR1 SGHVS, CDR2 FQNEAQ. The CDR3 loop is CASRQRQGSSYEQYF. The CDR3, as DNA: TGTGCCAGCAGGCAAAGGCAGGGGAGCTCCTACGAGCAGTACTTC.

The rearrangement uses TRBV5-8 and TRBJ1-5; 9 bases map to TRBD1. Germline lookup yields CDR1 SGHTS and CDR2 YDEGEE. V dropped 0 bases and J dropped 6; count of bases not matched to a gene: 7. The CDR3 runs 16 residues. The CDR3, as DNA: TGTGCCAGCAGCTTGGAAGGACAGGGGAGGGTTCAGCCCCAGCATTTT. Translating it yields CASSLEGQGRVQPQHF.

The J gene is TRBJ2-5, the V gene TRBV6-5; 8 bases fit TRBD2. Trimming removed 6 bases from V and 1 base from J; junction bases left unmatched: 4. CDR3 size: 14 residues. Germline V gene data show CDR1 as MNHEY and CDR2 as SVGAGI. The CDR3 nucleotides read TGTGCCAGCAGGCGGGCGGGAGGCCAAGAGACCCAGTACTTC. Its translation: CASRRAGGQETQYF.

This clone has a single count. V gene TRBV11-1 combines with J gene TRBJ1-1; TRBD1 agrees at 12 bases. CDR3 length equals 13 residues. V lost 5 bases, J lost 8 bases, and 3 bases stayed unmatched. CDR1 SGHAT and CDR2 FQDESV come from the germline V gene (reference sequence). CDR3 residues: CASSHGTGGEAFF. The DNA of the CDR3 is TGTGCCAGCAGCCATGGGACAGGGGGCGAAGCTTTCTTT.

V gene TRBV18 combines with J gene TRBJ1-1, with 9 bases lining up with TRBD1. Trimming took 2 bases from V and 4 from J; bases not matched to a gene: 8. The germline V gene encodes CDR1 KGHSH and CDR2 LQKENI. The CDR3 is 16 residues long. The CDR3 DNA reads TGTGCCAGCTCACCAGTGACAGGGGGACTTTCCACTGAAGCTTTCTTT. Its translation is CASSPVTGGLSTEAFF. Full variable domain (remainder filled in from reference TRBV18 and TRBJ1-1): NAGVMQNPRHLVRRRGQEARLRCSPMKGHSHVYWYRQLPEEGLKFMVYLQKENIIDESGMPKERFSAEFPKEGPSILRIQQVVRGDSAAYFCASSPVTGGLSTEAFFGQGTRLTVV.

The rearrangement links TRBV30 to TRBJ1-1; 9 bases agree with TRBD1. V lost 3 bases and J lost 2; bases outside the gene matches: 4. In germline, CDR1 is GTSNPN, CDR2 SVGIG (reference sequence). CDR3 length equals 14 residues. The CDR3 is CAWRGDRVNTEAFF. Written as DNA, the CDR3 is TGTGCCTGGAGAGGGGACAGGGTTAACACTGAAGCTTTCTTT.

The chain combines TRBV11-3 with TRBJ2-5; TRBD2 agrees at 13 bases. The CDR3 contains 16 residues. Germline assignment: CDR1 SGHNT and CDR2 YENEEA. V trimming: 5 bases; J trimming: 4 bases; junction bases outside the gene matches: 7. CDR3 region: CASSLRLAGGLETQYF. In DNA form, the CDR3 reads TGTGCCAGCAGCCTAAGACTAGCGGGGGGTTTAGAGACCCAGTACTTC.

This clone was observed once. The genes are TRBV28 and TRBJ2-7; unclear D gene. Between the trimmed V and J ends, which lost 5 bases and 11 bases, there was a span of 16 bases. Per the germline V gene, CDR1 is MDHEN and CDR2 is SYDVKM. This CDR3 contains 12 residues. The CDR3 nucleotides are TGTGCCAGCAGTCGCCCTCCGAAAGGAGAGTACTTC. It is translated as CASSRPPKGEYF.

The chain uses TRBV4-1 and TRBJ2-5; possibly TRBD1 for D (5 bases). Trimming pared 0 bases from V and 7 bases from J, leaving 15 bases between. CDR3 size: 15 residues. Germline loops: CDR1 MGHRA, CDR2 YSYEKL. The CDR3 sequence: CASSQDWQGYGTQYF. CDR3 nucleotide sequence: TGCGCCAGCAGCCAAGATTGGCAGGGTTACGGGACCCAGTACTTC.

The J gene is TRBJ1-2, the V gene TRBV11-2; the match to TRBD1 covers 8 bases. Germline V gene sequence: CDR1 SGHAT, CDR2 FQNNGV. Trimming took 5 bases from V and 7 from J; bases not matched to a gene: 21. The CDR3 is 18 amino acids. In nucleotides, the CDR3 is TGTGCCAGCAGCCCCCGGGGAGGGACAGGCGCCTTAGGGCTTGGCTACACCTTC. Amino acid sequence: CASSPRGGTGALGLGYTF.

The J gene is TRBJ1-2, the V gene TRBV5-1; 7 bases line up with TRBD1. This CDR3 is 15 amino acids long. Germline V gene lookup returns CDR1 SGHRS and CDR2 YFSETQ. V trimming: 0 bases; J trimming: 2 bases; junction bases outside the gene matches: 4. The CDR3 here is CASSLVSGQNYGYTF. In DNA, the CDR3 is TGCGCCAGCAGCTTGGTTTCGGGACAGAACTATGGCTACACCTTC.

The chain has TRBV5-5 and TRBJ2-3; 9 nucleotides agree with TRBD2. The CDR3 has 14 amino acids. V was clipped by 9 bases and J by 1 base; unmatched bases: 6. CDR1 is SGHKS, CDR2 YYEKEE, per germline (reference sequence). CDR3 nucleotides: TGTGCCACCAAAGCGGGGGGACGCACAGATACGCAGTATTTT. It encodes CATKAGGRTDTQYF.

The DNA of the CDR3 is TGTGCCAGCAGCTTTAGAGGGACTAGCGGGGGGGCCACCTACAATGAGCAGTTCTTC. This gives the protein CASSFRGTSGGATYNEQFF. The chain recombines TRBV7-9 with TRBJ2-1; 16 nucleotides line up with TRBD2. CDR3 length: 19 residues. J was trimmed by 2 bases and V by 3 bases; bases with no gene match: 7. Germline V CDR1 and CDR2: SEHNR, FQNEAQ (reference sequence).

DNA for the CDR3: TGTGCCAGCAGCTACTTATCCGGGGGACGCACAGATACGCAGTATTTT. This translates into CASSYLSGGRTDTQYF. This rearrangement joins TRBV5-6 to TRBJ2-3; tentatively, D is TRBD2 (6 bases). The V gene's germline CDR1 is SGHDT and CDR2 YYEEEE. The CDR3 has 16 residues. The ends were cut back, 3 bases at V and 1 base at J, with 15 bases in the middle. Variable domain in full (rest from reference TRBV5-6 and TRBJ2-3): DAGVTQSPTHLIKTRGQQVTLRCSPKSGHDTVSWYQQALGQGPQFIFQYYEEEERQRGNFPDRFSGHQFPNYSSELNVNALLLGDSALYLCASSYLSGGRTDTQYFGPGTRLTVL.

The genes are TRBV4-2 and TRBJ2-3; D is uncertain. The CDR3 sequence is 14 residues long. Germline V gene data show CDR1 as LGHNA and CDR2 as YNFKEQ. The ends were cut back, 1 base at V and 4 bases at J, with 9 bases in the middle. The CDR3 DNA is TGTGCCAGCAGCCAAGTCGGGTCGGCAGATACGCAGTATTTT. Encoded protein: CASSQVGSADTQYF.

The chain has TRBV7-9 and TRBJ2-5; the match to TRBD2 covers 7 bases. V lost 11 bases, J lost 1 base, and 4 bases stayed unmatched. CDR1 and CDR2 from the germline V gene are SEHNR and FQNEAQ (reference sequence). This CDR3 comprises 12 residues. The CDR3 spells CAGREIQETQYF. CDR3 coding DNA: TGTGCCGGGCGGGAGATCCAAGAGACCCAGTACTTC.

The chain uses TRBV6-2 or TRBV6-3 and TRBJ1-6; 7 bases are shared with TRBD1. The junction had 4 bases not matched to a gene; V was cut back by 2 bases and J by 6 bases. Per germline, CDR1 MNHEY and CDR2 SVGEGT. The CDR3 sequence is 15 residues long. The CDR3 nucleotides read TGTGCCAGCAGTTACGGAGGGACAGCTAATTCACCCCTCCACTTT. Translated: CASSYGGTANSPLHF.

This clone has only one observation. In DNA, the CDR3 is TGTGCCAGCACCCTTTCCGGGAACCCATACGAGCAGTACTTC. This sequence encodes CASTLSGNPYEQYF. The genes are TRBV28 and TRBJ2-7, with D possibly matching TRBD2 (5 bases). Looked up from germline, CDR1 is MDHEN and CDR2 is SYDVKM. The V gene lost 7 bases and the J gene lost 4 bases, with 17 bases spanning the gap. CDR3 length: 14 residues.

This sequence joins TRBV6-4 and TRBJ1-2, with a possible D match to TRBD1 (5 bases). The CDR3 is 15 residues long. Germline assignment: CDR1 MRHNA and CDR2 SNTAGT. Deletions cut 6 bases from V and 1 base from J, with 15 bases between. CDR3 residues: CASSAFAGNNYGYTF. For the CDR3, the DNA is TGTGCCAGCAGCGCGTTTGCAGGGAATAACTATGGCTACACCTTC.

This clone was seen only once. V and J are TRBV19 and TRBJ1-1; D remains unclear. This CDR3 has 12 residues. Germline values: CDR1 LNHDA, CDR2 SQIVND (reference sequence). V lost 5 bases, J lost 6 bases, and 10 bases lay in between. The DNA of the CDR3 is TGTGCCAGTAGTGCGGGAGGCCCTGAAGCTTTCTTT. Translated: CASSAGGPEAFF. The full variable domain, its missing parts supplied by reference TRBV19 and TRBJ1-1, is DGGITQSPKYLFRKEGQNVTLSCEQNLNHDAMYWYRQDPGQGLRLIYYSQIVNDFQKGDIAEGYSVSREKKESFPLTVTSAQKNPTAFYLCASSAGGPEAFFGQGTRLTVV.

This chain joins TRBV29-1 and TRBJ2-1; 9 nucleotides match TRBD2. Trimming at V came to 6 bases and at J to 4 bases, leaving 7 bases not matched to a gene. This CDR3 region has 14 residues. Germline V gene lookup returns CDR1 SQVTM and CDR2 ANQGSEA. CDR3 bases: TGCAGCGTGAGCGCGGGGGGGGCGTACAATGAGCAGTTCTTC. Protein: CSVSAGGAYNEQFF.

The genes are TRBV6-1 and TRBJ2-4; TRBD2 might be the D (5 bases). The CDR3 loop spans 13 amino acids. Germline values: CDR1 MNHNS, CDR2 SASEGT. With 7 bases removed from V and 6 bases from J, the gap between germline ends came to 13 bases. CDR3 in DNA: TGTGCCAGCACTGCCCCCGCGGGAAACATTCAGTACTTC. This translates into CASTAPAGNIQYF.